This T cell receptor (beta chain) was identified during a study of T-cell memory formation after mild COVID-19. Study details: Largely, the TCR clusters proved donor specific.

With regard to this clonotype: Its antigen is currently unknown.

CDR3 length equals 14 residues. The germline V gene has CDR1 DFQATT and CDR2 SNEGSKA (reference sequence). V lost 3 bases to trimming and J lost 4 bases; unmatched junction nucleotides: 5. TCRdb re-derived calls from the 5' RACE reads in MiXCR, one entry per CDR3 protein. The table includes 300,000 to 400,000 distinct CDR3 sequences, 15% detected once. Study-wide points: Some SARS-CoV-2-responding clones were already detected in memory before infection. Chiefly within CM and EM were the contracting CD4+ clones; CD8+ ones were within EMRA.

The rearrangement joins TRBV20-1 to TRBJ2-5, with TRBD2 matching 10 bases. This TCR was recovered from a man in his late teens or twenties who had mild COVID-19 (a few samples of this study predate the infection). Cell type and time point are not known. The specimen was PBMCs or a T cell subset sorted from them (not recorded which). This chain's CDR3 is CSARRSGGGETQYF. The CDR3 nucleotides read TGCAGTGCTAGGCGGAGCGGGGGGGGAGAGACCCAGTACTTC.